Listed below are T cell receptor beta chains from one sample, sequenced in a study of control samples from healthy donors and cancer patients. Data came from immunoSEQ multiplex PCR; TCRdb stores just in-frame clones and leaves some out. The table shows around 120,000 clones, with 85% to 95% occurring only once. Sequenced material: blood. These receptors all stem from a man aged 30-40 years in good health. Each CDR3 is given with its conserved first and last residue.

>TRBV29-1|TRBJ2-1
CSVEKDNEQFF
>TRBV5-6|TRBJ2-7
CASTTGAGNYEQYF
>TRBV27|TRBJ1-2
CASSGSTGTLYGYTF
>TRBV6-1|TRBJ1-5
CASSEYAQHF
>TRBV19|TRBJ1-1
CASRAQNTEAFF
>TRBV7-3|TRBJ1-6
CASSLTMGGNSPLHF
>TRBV19|TRBJ1-2
CASRGQWNTF
>TRBV7-9|TRBJ2-5
CASSLARLDRKKETQYF
>TRBV27|TRBJ2-1
CASSLPAGQGGNNEQFF
>TRBV5-1|TRBJ1-6
CASRGWADYNSPLHF
>TRBV11-2|TRBJ2-5
CASSFGGVQEETQYF
>TRBV3-1/TRBV3-2|TRBJ1-2
CASSPEAAGDPLNYGYTF
>TRBV28|TRBJ1-4
CASSLVGGEKLFF
>TRBV4-1|TRBJ2-1
CASSQVLAALDEQFF
>TRBV5-1|TRBJ2-7
CASSLVMGQAAYEQYF
>TRBV5-1|TRBJ2-6
CASSSTGRTSGANVLTF
>TRBV3-1/TRBV3-2|TRBJ2-5
CASSPSLTSGGYQETQYF
>TRBV28|TRBJ2-7
CASSLGNDLPYEQYF
>TRBV15|TRBJ1-1
CATSRGKGLDHTEAFF
>TRBV5-6|TRBJ1-1
CASFSGQGRRNTEAFF
>TRBV19|TRBJ1-4
CASSFQPGQGPATNEKLFF
>TRBV7-9|TRBJ1-1
CASRGGYSNTEAFF
>TRBV6-6|TRBJ2-3
CASLKAQGPTDTQYF
>TRBV27|TRBJ1-6
CASSSSGRVRNSPLHF
>TRBV4-1|TRBJ2-5
CASSPGTSGGIETQYF
>TRBV18|TRBJ2-1
CASSPLAGGVGSYNEQFF
>TRBV4-1|TRBJ1-5
CASSQYPPGADNQPQHF
>TRBV6-5|TRBJ1-2
CASSPWGAGGYTF
>TRBV6-2/TRBV6-3|TRBJ1-5
CASSDRSSQPQHF
>TRBV11-2|TRBJ2-7
CASTLEEWSGEQYF
>TRBV12-3/TRBV12-4|TRBJ1-5
CASSLGGHQPQHF
>TRBV9|TRBJ2-6
CASSATSGANVLTF
>TRBV5-1|TRBJ2-5
CASSSRQGQETQYF
>TRBV28|TRBJ1-5
CASSPSEGEGNQPQHF
>TRBV10-3|TRBJ1-1
CAITKAQGDEAFF
>TRBV7-2|TRBJ2-6
CASSMPTSGGIGANVLTF
>TRBV10-2|TRBJ2-1
CASSEKEGGLYNEQFF
>TRBV6-2/TRBV6-3|TRBJ1-2
CASSQDGYYGYTF
>TRBV30|TRBJ1-5
CAWSEQGNQPQHF
>TRBV7-2|TRBJ2-1
CASSLDSHNEQFF
>TRBV5-1|TRBJ2-7
CASSFGLSYEQYF
>TRBV18|TRBJ2-1
CASSPLGYNEQFF
>TRBV2|TRBJ1-1
CASSEAGSMNTEAFF
>TRBV5-6|TRBJ1-1
CASSQLRRDVAYETEAFF
>TRBV19|TRBJ2-5
CASRPGGGGARETQYF
>TRBV18|TRBJ1-4
CASSPMQGEKLFF
>TRBV12-1|TRBJ1-2
CASCGTADNYGYTF
>TRBV28|TRBJ2-1
CASSLWDRRQFF
>TRBV5-1|TRBJ2-5
CASSQAGTPKPETQYF
>TRBV3-1/TRBV3-2|TRBJ1-2
CASSQESLGYYGYTF
>TRBV6-6|TRBJ2-3
CASSQNPGTSGTDTQYF
>TRBV7-2|TRBJ2-1
CASSLAGASYNEQFF
>TRBV7-9|TRBJ2-1
CASSFRTSGREQFF
>TRBV3-1/TRBV3-2|TRBJ1-2
CASSPVGTGNYGYTF
>TRBV14|TRBJ2-2
CASSPRQGATGELFF
>TRBV19|TRBJ1-1
CASSISIYTEAFF
>TRBV24-1|TRBJ2-2
CATSDSNRPSGGLFF
>TRBV6-5|TRBJ1-1
CASHRVGTEAFF
>TRBV9|TRBJ2-5
CASRPGGGNQETQYF